The 14 T cell receptor beta chains in this list originate from one sample, sequenced in a study of PD-L1 blockade in urothelial cancer. Assay: immunoSEQ multiplex PCR; the TCRdb copy retains only in-frame clones and omits some. The sample contains some 28,000 clones, 80% of which appear only once. This specimen was PBMCs, taken around atezolizumab (anti-PD-L1) treatment. These receptor sequences come from a man aged 50-59 years with urothelial cancer.

The CDR3 DNA reads TGTGCCAGTAGTTATATCCCGGGACTAGCGGGTTTCTCCACACAATTCGAGCAGTTCTTC. This sequence encodes CASSYIPGLAGFSTQFEQFF. This sequence joins TRBV19 and TRBJ2-1; 12 bases match TRBD2. Germline CDR1 is LNHDA and CDR2 is SQIVND (reference sequence). The trim removed 5 bases at V and 10 bases at J, leaving 24 bases unmatched. The CDR3 consists of 20 residues.

The chain couples TRBV19 to TRBJ1-4, with TRBD1 identical over 10 bases. The germline V gene has CDR1 LNHDA and CDR2 SQIVND (reference sequence). J was trimmed by 5 bases and V by 7 bases; bases with no gene match: 7. The length of the CDR3 is 15 residues. The CDR3 region is CASIRPGQGNEKLFF. The CDR3 bases are TGTGCCAGTATCCGACCGGGACAGGGGAATGAAAAACTGTTTTTT.

V is TRBV6-6 and J is TRBJ1-5, with 9 bases lining up with TRBD1. Losses at the gene ends were 6 bases for V and 6 bases for J; bases not matched to a gene: 12. Germline V CDR1 and CDR2: MNHNY, SVGAGI (reference sequence). This CDR3 region has 16 residues. The CDR3 loop is CASRDPGTGIFQPQHF. The CDR3 DNA reads TGTGCCAGCAGAGACCCCGGGACAGGGATTTTTCAGCCCCAGCATTTT.

This chain connects TRBV6-5 to TRBJ1-2, with D maybe TRBD1 (5 bases). Germline V lookup: CDR1 MNHEY, CDR2 SVGAGI. Between the trimmed V and J ends, which lost 6 bases and 7 bases, there was a span of 12 bases. This CDR3 spans 12 amino acids. The CDR3 sequence is CASREGKRGYTF. CDR3 DNA: TGTGCCAGCAGGGAGGGGAAACGTGGCTACACCTTC.

The chain combines TRBV6-5 with TRBJ2-1; no firm D call. Germline V CDR1 and CDR2: MNHEY, SVGAGI. The V gene lost 6 bases and the J gene lost 4 bases, with 16 bases spanning the gap. This CDR3 has 15 residues. CDR3 in DNA: TGTGCCAGCAGAAGAACCTCATCAGTATACAATGAGCAGTTCTTC. Residues: CASRRTSSVYNEQFF.

This chain connects TRBV7-8 to TRBJ1-2; maybe TRBD1 (5 bases). The CDR3 is 13 amino acids. Trimming cost V 6 bases and J 1 base, with 9 bases left between them. Germline CDR1 is SGHVS and CDR2 is FQNEAQ. CDR3 DNA: TGTGCCAGCAGTCTGGACATTAACTATGGCTACACCTTC. Its translation is CASSLDINYGYTF.

V and J are TRBV30 and TRBJ2-3; 9 positions agree with TRBD1. The trim removed 1 base at V and 3 bases at J, leaving 2 bases unmatched. This CDR3 contains 14 residues. Germline V gives CDR1 GTSNPN, CDR2 SVGIG (reference sequence). DNA for the CDR3: TGTGCCTGGAGTGGGGGGACAGGGACAGATACGCAGTATTTT. This translates into CAWSGGTGTDTQYF.

This clone is categorized as medium-sized. This sequence joins TRBV4-1 and TRBJ2-1; 11 nucleotides match TRBD2. The germline V gene has CDR1 MGHRA and CDR2 YSYEKL. After removal of 2 bases from V and 8 bases from J, the junction contained 8 bases not matched to a gene. The CDR3 is 16 amino acids. The CDR3 nucleotides are TGCGCCAGCAGCCAACTAAACATGGGACTAGCGGATGAGCAGTTCTTC. It translates to CASSQLNMGLADEQFF.

This clone was found once. In nucleotides, the CDR3 is TGTGCCAGCAGTGAAAGCAGGCGCACAGATACGCAGTATTTT. It yields the protein CASSESRRTDTQYF. The rearrangement uses TRBV2 and TRBJ2-3; D is ambiguous. Trimming took 2 bases from V and 1 from J, leaving 7 bases between them. The CDR3 is 14 amino acids. Germline V CDR1 and CDR2: SNHLY, FYNNEI.

This clone has a handful of counts. V usage is TRBV6-5 and J usage is TRBJ1-2; D perhaps matches TRBD1 (6 bases). The ends were cut back, 2 bases at V and 4 bases at J, with 11 bases in the middle. Looked up from germline, CDR1 is MNHEY and CDR2 is SVGAGI. This CDR3 spans 14 amino acids. For the CDR3, the DNA is TGTGCCAGCAGTTACGAGGGGGTAGGCTATGGCTACACCTTC. It codes for CASSYEGVGYGYTF.

The J gene is TRBJ2-5, the V gene TRBV5-1, with TRBD2 identical over 14 bases. The J segment lost 7 bases and the V segment lost 5 bases, leaving 1 base of the junction unmatched. Germline assignment: CDR1 SGHRS and CDR2 YFSETQ. CDR3 length: 13 residues. For the CDR3, the DNA is TGCGCCAGCAGGACTAGCGGGAGGGGGACCCAGTACTTC. Its protein is CASRTSGRGTQYF.

This clone was recorded a few times. Compared with germline, one end of the junction differs, possibly owing to a read error. V is TRBV6-5 and J is TRBJ1-4; no clear D gene. This CDR3 has 15 amino acids. Germline V gives CDR1 MNHEY, CDR2 SVGAGI. In DNA, the CDR3 is TGTGCCAGCAGTTTAGACCCTGCAACTAATGAAAAGCTGTTTTTT. It translates to CASSLDPATNEKLFF.

The chain combines TRBV6-5 with TRBJ1-3; D not resolved. The CDR3 has 14 amino acids. Germline CDR1 MNHEY, CDR2 SVGAGI. V dropped 7 bases and J dropped 4 bases, with 14 bases sitting between them. The chain's CDR3 is CASKPQPHGNTIYF. Here the CDR3 DNA reads TGTGCCAGCAAGCCACAGCCCCACGGAAACACCATATATTTT.

V is TRBV14 and J is TRBJ2-7, with TRBD1 matching 11 bases. The germline V gene has CDR1 SGHDN and CDR2 FVKESK. This CDR3 has 15 residues. The J segment lost 6 bases and the V segment lost 6 bases, leaving 10 bases of the junction unmatched. This CDR3 reads CASSPTDRGRIEQYF. The CDR3 nucleotides read TGTGCCAGCAGTCCAACGGACAGGGGGCGCATCGAGCAGTACTTC.